This T cell receptor beta chain appears in the sequencing data of a study of blood T cell repertoires in COVID-19. Looking at the study overall: Both acute and convalescent COVID-19 samples were obtained from the United States, Italy and Spain. From T cells, B-cell-depleted T cells, or PBMCs came the material, which was cDNA or gDNA.

Germline CDR1 reads SGHNT; CDR2 reads YENEEA. This CDR3 comprises 15 residues. V lost 2 bases, J lost 2 bases, and 10 bases lay in between. Original methodology: Nucleated cell counts were estimated from reference gene primer amplification. Using immunoSEQ multiplex PCR, the repertoire was profiled, and TCRdb retains in-frame clones only, with some absent. V, J and clone size were drawn from that table, and D and trimming were deduced from the DNA. The table records 100,000 or so clones, 85% of them present only once. This TCR was sampled from a human donor in a cohort sampled during active COVID-19. The chain has TRBV11-3 and TRBJ2-1, with D possibly being TRBD2 (5 bases). What was sequenced was peripheral blood. The CDR3 DNA follows: TGTGCCAGCAGCTTAAGTTTAGCGCCCTACAATGAGCAGTTCTTC. Its translation is CASSLSLAPYNEQFF.